The 30 T cell receptor beta chains below come from one sample, sequenced in a study of technical replicates of blood from several donors. Libraries were prepared by immunoSEQ multiplex PCR; TCRdb keeps only in-frame clonotypes and omits some of them. The sample shows under 80,000 clones, roughly 97% of them seen only once. Sequencing was performed on T cells isolated from PBMCs. These receptors all come from a human donor in good health.

V is TRBV27 and J is TRBJ1-1, with TRBD1 as a possible D gene (5 bases). Germline assignment: CDR1 MNHEY and CDR2 SMNVEV (reference sequence). The CDR3 consists of 12 residues. The V and J ends lost 2 bases and 7 bases respectively, with 8 bases between them. In nucleotides, the CDR3 is TGTGCCAGCAGTTTAAGGGGCAATGAAGCTTTCTTT. Translation: CASSLRGNEAFF.

The chain carries TRBV5-4 and TRBJ2-4; weak D call: TRBD2 (7 bases). Looked up from germline, CDR1 is SGHNT and CDR2 is YYREEE (reference sequence). Trimming removed 3 bases at V and 6 bases at J, with 22 bases between. This CDR3 spans 17 amino acids. CDR3 nucleotides: TGTGCCAGCAGCTGGGGAGGGGGGATGAACGCCGGAAACATTCAGTACTTC. Its protein product is CASSWGGGMNAGNIQYF.

The CDR3 sequence: CASSYRVNTEAFF. The CDR3 DNA follows: TGTGCCAGCAGTTACCGAGTAAACACTGAAGCTTTCTTT. This chain links TRBV6-5 with TRBJ1-1; D gene ambiguous. CDR1 and CDR2 from the germline V gene are MNHEY and SVGAGI. V dropped 2 bases and J dropped 2 bases, with 6 bases sitting between them. The CDR3 contains 13 residues.

This chain connects TRBV15 to TRBJ2-2, with a tentative D call TRBD1 (6 bases). This CDR3 has 17 residues. Germline CDR1 and CDR2: LNHNV and YYDKDF (reference sequence). V was pared by 0 bases and J by 0 bases, with 11 bases between. CDR3 protein: CATSREPPGANTGELFF. Here the CDR3 DNA reads TGTGCCACCAGCAGAGAGCCCCCAGGGGCGAACACCGGGGAGCTGTTTTTT.

The CDR3 region is CASRQEWGTEAFF. The CDR3 DNA reads TGTGCCAGCAGACAGGAATGGGGAACTGAAGCTTTCTTT. The chain uses TRBV11-2 and TRBJ1-1, with a tentative D call TRBD1 (5 bases). With 6 bases removed from V and 5 bases from J, the gap between germline ends came to 13 bases. This CDR3 has 13 residues. Germline loops: CDR1 SGHAT, CDR2 FQNNGV.

The chain employs TRBV19 and TRBJ1-1, with D uncertain. Germline lookup yields CDR1 LNHDA and CDR2 SQIVND (reference sequence). CDR3 size: 15 residues. The ends were cut back, 2 bases at V and 0 bases at J, with 10 bases in the middle. CDR3 protein: CASSIYSSMNTEAFF. The CDR3 DNA reads as TGTGCCAGTAGTATATACAGCTCCATGAACACTGAAGCTTTCTTT. Full variable domain (rest looked up from reference TRBV19 and TRBJ1-1): DGGITQSPKYLFRKEGQNVTLSCEQNLNHDAMYWYRQDPGQGLRLIYYSQIVNDFQKGDIAEGYSVSREKKESFPLTVTSAQKNPTAFYLCASSIYSSMNTEAFFGQGTRLTVV.

V is TRBV6-6 and J is TRBJ2-7, with D perhaps TRBD1 (6 bases). The V gene's germline CDR1 is MNHNY and CDR2 SVGAGI (reference sequence). Trimming took 6 bases from V and 3 from J, leaving 15 bases between them. The CDR3 covers 14 residues. DNA for the CDR3: TGTGCCAGCAGCCCGAAAGGGGGAGACTACGAGCAGTACTTC. Translating it yields CASSPKGGDYEQYF.

Written as DNA, the CDR3 is TGTGCCAGCAGCCCTCGACTAGCCCAGAGCACAGATACGCAGTATTTT. This encodes CASSPRLAQSTDTQYF. V is TRBV7-9 and J is TRBJ2-3, with TRBD2 identical over 7 bases. V trimming: 5 bases; J trimming: 0 bases; junction bases outside the gene matches: 8. The CDR3 consists of 16 residues. Germline loops: CDR1 SEHNR, CDR2 FQNEAQ (reference sequence).

V is TRBV28 and J is TRBJ2-7; 9 bases are shared with TRBD2. The ends lost 6 bases at V and 6 bases at J; junction bases unmatched: 15. The CDR3 runs to 16 residues. Germline V gives CDR1 MDHEN, CDR2 SYDVKM. The CDR3 sequence: CASRSAISGSSREQYF. DNA for the CDR3: TGTGCCAGCAGGTCAGCCATTAGCGGGAGTTCACGCGAGCAGTACTTC. Full variable domain (rest looked up from reference TRBV28 and TRBJ2-7): DVKVTQSSRYLVKRTGEKVFLECVQDMDHENMFWYRQDPGLGLRLIYFSYDVKMKEKGDIPEGYSVSREKKERFSLILESASTNQTSMYLCASRSAISGSSREQYFGPGTRLTVT.

The chain joins TRBV5-5 to TRBJ2-1, with D hard to call. The V gene's germline CDR1 is SGHKS and CDR2 YYEKEE (reference sequence). The V and J ends lost 4 bases and 0 bases respectively, with 11 bases between them. CDR3 length: 15 amino acids. The CDR3 sequence: CASSLRIYSYNEQFF. CDR3 nucleotides: TGTGCCAGCAGCCTCAGGATTTACTCCTACAATGAGCAGTTCTTC.

V is TRBV4-1 and J is TRBJ1-5; D gene uncertain. Per the germline V gene, CDR1 is MGHRA and CDR2 is YSYEKL. The CDR3 totals 16 residues. Trimming left V 0 bases short and J 4 bases short, with 13 bases between. DNA of the CDR3: TGCGCCAGCAGCCAAGATCTAGGCCCACGTAATCAGCCCCAGCATTTT. Its protein is CASSQDLGPRNQPQHF.

The chain links TRBV5-1 to TRBJ1-2; D perhaps matches TRBD1 (5 bases). V gave up 5 bases and J gave up 5 bases, with 10 bases separating them. This CDR3 region has 12 residues. Germline CDR1 is SGHRS and CDR2 is YFSETQ. The CDR3 coding sequence is TGCGCCAGCAGGGGGGGGTTATATGGCTACACCTTC. This sequence encodes CASRGGLYGYTF.

V and J are TRBV28 and TRBJ1-2; D ambiguous. The CDR3 has 15 residues. CDR1 is MDHEN and CDR2 is SYDVKM in the germline V gene. V was clipped by 1 base and J by 8 bases, with 17 bases between them. The CDR3 sequence: CASSLSLNTGGGYTF. As DNA, the CDR3 is TGTGCCAGCAGTTTATCGTTGAACACTGGAGGGGGCTACACCTTC.

The chain carries TRBV10-3 and TRBJ1-1, with 7 bases matching TRBD1. Germline V gene lookup returns CDR1 ENHRY and CDR2 SYGVKD. The J segment lost 3 bases and the V segment lost 11 bases, leaving 9 bases of the junction unmatched. This CDR3 spans 13 amino acids. The CDR3: CASGQPRDTEAFF. The DNA for the CDR3 is TGTGCCTCGGGACAGCCAAGGGACACTGAAGCTTTCTTT.

J is TRBJ1-2 and V is TRBV6-5; 8 nucleotides match TRBD1. Germline values: CDR1 MNHEY, CDR2 SVGAGI. Unmatched junction bases numbered 8, after V lost 3 bases and J lost 5 bases. The CDR3 has 15 residues. CDR3 coding DNA: TGTGCCAGCAGTTATGCCTCACAGGGGGGGTATGGCTACACCTTC. Protein sequence: CASSYASQGGYGYTF.

Only one count was recorded for this clone. This chain connects TRBV9 to TRBJ2-1; no clear D. Germline V gives CDR1 SGDLS, CDR2 YYNGEE. V was pared by 1 base and J by 7 bases, with 12 bases between. This CDR3 comprises 14 residues. The DNA of the CDR3 is TGTGCCAGCAGCGTATTTGAAGAGAGGAATGAGCAGTTCTTC. This encodes CASSVFEERNEQFF.

CDR3 sequence reads: CASSFREDTQYF. The CDR3, as DNA: TGTGCCAGCAGTTTTCGGGAGGATACGCAGTATTTT. This chain links TRBV6-5 with TRBJ2-3; D might be TRBD2 (6 bases). Germline values: CDR1 MNHEY, CDR2 SVGAGI. V lost 4 bases and J 6 bases, leaving 8 bases between the germline ends. This CDR3 is 12 amino acids long.

The chain carries TRBV7-3 and TRBJ2-5; D remains ambiguous. The CDR3 contains 13 residues. Per the germline V gene, CDR1 is SGHTA and CDR2 is FQGTGA. Trimming stripped 5 bases from V and 2 bases from J, with 9 bases between. In DNA, the CDR3 is TGTGCCAGCAGCCGCGACGGGCAAGAGACCCAGTACTTC. This encodes CASSRDGQETQYF.

This chain joins TRBV7-9 and TRBJ2-1, with D unresolved. The CDR3 has 15 residues. The V end was cut by 2 bases, the J end by 0 bases, with 8 bases between. Germline V gene lookup returns CDR1 SEHNR and CDR2 FQNEAQ (reference sequence). The CDR3 DNA is TGTGCCAGCAGCTTAATCAGGTCCTCCTACAATGAGCAGTTCTTC. It encodes CASSLIRSSYNEQFF.

This chain connects TRBV11-2 to TRBJ2-7; the match to TRBD1 covers 11 bases. J gave up 3 bases and V 4 bases, and 8 bases lay outside the gene matches. In germline, CDR1 is SGHAT, CDR2 FQNNGV. This CDR3 contains 16 residues. The CDR3 DNA sequence: TGTGCCAGCAGCTCCGGAGGGGACAGGGGGTACTACGAGCAGTACTTC. Amino acid sequence: CASSSGGDRGYYEQYF.

The genes are TRBV28 and TRBJ1-1; 7 nucleotides line up with TRBD1. The CDR3 extends over 15 amino acids. V dropped 4 bases and J dropped 0; count of bases not matched to a gene: 5. The germline gives CDR1 MDHEN, CDR2 SYDVKM. The CDR3 here is CASSSGQALNTEAFF. The CDR3 DNA reads as TGTGCCAGCAGTTCTGGACAGGCGTTGAACACTGAAGCTTTCTTT.

J is TRBJ1-5 and V is TRBV5-6; D is unclear. This CDR3 region has 15 residues. Trimming cost V 1 base and J 3 bases, with 11 bases left between them. CDR1 SGHDT and CDR2 YYEEEE come from the germline V gene. CDR3 DNA sequence: TGTGCCAGCAGCTTGAGCGTGGAGTACAATCAGCCCCAGCATTTT. Residues: CASSLSVEYNQPQHF.

J is TRBJ1-1 and V is TRBV19; D unresolved. The CDR3 has 14 residues. Germline assignment: CDR1 LNHDA and CDR2 SQIVND (reference sequence). Deletions cut 5 bases from V and 1 base from J, with 11 bases between. CDR3 protein: CASSEPRGNTEAFF. CDR3 DNA: TGTGCCAGTAGTGAACCGAGAGGGAACACTGAAGCTTTCTTT.

The CDR3 DNA is TGTGCCAGCAGCTCGGGACAGGGAACTAATGAAAAACTGTTTTTT. It translates to CASSSGQGTNEKLFF. V is TRBV5-4 and J is TRBJ1-4; 9 bases align to TRBD1. The V segment lost 3 bases and the J segment 1 base; nucleotides outside the gene matches: 1. Per the germline V gene, CDR1 is SGHNT and CDR2 is YYREEE (reference sequence). The CDR3 covers 15 residues.

V is TRBV6-1 and J is TRBJ1-2; 7 bases are a match to TRBD1. Germline loops: CDR1 MNHNS, CDR2 SASEGT. V lost 5 bases, J lost 5 bases, and 8 bases stayed unmatched. This CDR3 contains 14 residues. CDR3 loop: CASSLSGTAYGYTF. The DNA of the CDR3 is TGTGCCAGCAGTCTCTCCGGGACAGCTTATGGCTACACCTTC.

The V and J genes are TRBV7-6 and TRBJ2-3; TRBD1 matches 7 bases. Germline V CDR1 and CDR2: SGHVS, FNYEAQ. V lost 2 bases and J lost 1; bases outside the gene matches: 0. The CDR3 is 14 residues long. The CDR3 DNA is TGTGCCAGCAGCTTACAGGGGGGCACAGATACGCAGTATTTT. Amino acids: CASSLQGGTDTQYF.

As concerns this clone: The junction and the germline gene differ at one end; a read error may be behind it. The rearrangement joins TRBV6-6 to TRBJ2-7, with D perhaps matching TRBD2 (7 bases). Germline V gene sequence: CDR1 MNHNY, CDR2 SVGAGI (reference sequence). This CDR3 has 15 residues. For the CDR3, the DNA is TGTGCCAGCAGTTACGCAGCGGGACAAAGTTACGGGCAGTACTTC. Amino acid sequence: CASSYAAGQSYGQYF.

The rearrangement uses TRBV5-6 and TRBJ1-1; D call uncertain. The CDR3 loop spans 13 amino acids. V shed 4 bases and J shed 6 bases, with 13 bases lying between them. Germline V gene sequence: CDR1 SGHDT, CDR2 YYEEEE. The CDR3 sequence: CASSPLAVSEAFF. CDR3 in DNA: TGTGCCAGCAGCCCCCTGGCAGTCTCTGAAGCTTTCTTT.

V and J are TRBV6-1 and TRBJ2-3; D may be TRBD1 (6 bases). The V gene's germline CDR1 is MNHNS and CDR2 SASEGT. Trimming pared 9 bases from V and 4 bases from J, leaving 20 bases between. This CDR3 region has 15 residues. The DNA for the CDR3 is TGTGCCAGTATTTACGTAGGGGGAGATGCAGATACGCAGTATTTT. It codes for CASIYVGGDADTQYF.

Regarding this clone: This specimen includes other DNA sequences encoding the same CDR3. The chain links TRBV6-5 to TRBJ2-4; possible D gene TRBD1, 5 bases. The CDR3 consists of 16 residues. The ends were cut back, 0 bases at V and 0 bases at J, with 9 bases in the middle. The germline gives CDR1 MNHEY, CDR2 SVGAGI. CDR3 in DNA: TGTGCCAGCAGTTACTCAGGGGCCCTAGCCAAAAACATTCAGTACTTC. It specifies CASSYSGALAKNIQYF.